A single T cell receptor beta chain is shown here with its context. The sample comes from a study of blood T cell repertoires in COVID-19. Study in general: Spain, Italy and the United States supplied samples that represented acute and convalescent COVID-19. In each case, the material was cDNA or gDNA derived from T cells, B-cell-depleted T cells, or PBMCs.

In terms of age and location, participants ranged from about 18 to 100 years and lived in about two dozen US areas. As originally analysed: Amplification of reference gene primers provided the estimated nucleated cell counts. The method was immunoSEQ multiplex PCR; TCRdb's version includes in-frame clones alone and lacks a portion of them. V and J calls and clone size are those listed in that table; D and trimming were worked out from the DNA. The table includes approximately 200,000 clones, about nine tenths detected once. This clonotype was sampled from a man aged 25-45 years in a cohort exposed to, infected with or recovered from COVID-19 (not recorded which). The sequenced sample was PBMCs or T cells enriched from blood (not recorded which).

The CDR3 spells CASSAPKLLDTQYF. CDR3 nucleotides: TGTGCCAGCAGCGCGCCTAAGCTCTTGGATACGCAGTATTTT. The V call is TRBV7-8, the J call TRBJ2-3; unclear D gene. The CDR3 is made up of 14 amino acids. Trimming removed 5 bases at V and 6 bases at J, with 15 bases between. CDR1 SGHVS and CDR2 FQNEAQ come from the germline V gene.